This T cell receptor beta chain is from a study of memory CD4+ T cells and cytomegalovirus serostatus (dated by TCRdb to between 2018 and 2021). A note on the overall study: The cohort included roughly 33 healthy adults from Belgium, of whom 9 were CMV seropositive and approximately 25 were CMV seronegative. To replicate a published TCR-based CMV serostatus classifier, the study sequenced CD4+ memory TCRbeta repertoires from a Belgian cohort whose cytomegalovirus serostatus was known.

Overall study results and their limits: The results were interpreted as suggesting that the CMV-associated TCR signature is mostly present in the CD4+ memory repertoire. For predicting CMV serostatus, the median bootstrapped AUC was about 0.94 using the original framework and less than 0.93 using a US-trained random forest. A median bootstrapped AUC of around 0.95 with a 95% CI of 0.76-1.00 was achieved on the Belgian cohort by the original-framework classifier. Only CD4+CD45RO+ memory cells were sequenced, in contrast to the original study, which included naive and memory CD4+ and CD8+ populations. Among the 150 to 200 previously reported CMV-associated TCRbeta sequences, 67 showed up in the CD4+ memory repertoires, with each one found in between one and five individuals.

A FACSAria II was used to sort memory CD4+ T cells, defined as single viable CD3+CD4+CD8-CD45RO+ cells. CMV serostatus was assessed using a Roche Elecsys assay, by which serum IgG against CMV pp150, pp28, p38 and p52 was detected. After the samples were thawed, total CD4+ T cells were enriched through positive selection using CD4 magnetic microbeads. The samples came from a separate study whose specific focus was interrogating the CD4+ T cell memory repertoire. Peripheral blood mononuclear cells were isolated and cryopreserved according to standard operating procedures, and serum was kept at -80 degrees C. CD3-PerCP (BW264/56), CD4-APC (RPA-T4), CD45RO-PE (UCHT1) and CD8-Pacific Orange (3B5) antibodies were used for staining, and non-viable cells were excluded with Sytox blue. The Quick-DNA Microprep Kit was used to extract genomic DNA from the sorted cells. Amplification of TCRbeta DNA was done with the immunoSEQ hsTCRbeta kit, following the protocol from the manufacturer. TCRbeta libraries were sequenced on an Illumina MiSeq instrument. The source study handled its data this way. Once out-of-frame sequences had been removed, about 2,000,000 distinct TCRbeta sequences were left, which works out to an average of approximately 72,000 per individual. Each individual was scored using the number of 150 to 200 previously reported CMV-associated TCRbeta sequences that the individual carried and the total number of productive distinct TCRbeta sequences. A beta-binomial model was reimplemented in Python, and scikit-learn random forests with default parameters were trained on data from the US cohort. Classifier performance on the Belgian cohort was summarized as median AUC with percentile confidence intervals over 10,000 bootstrap iterations. Here the immuneACCESS table is served through TCRdb, limited to in-frame sequences with V and J called. Missing clones are a known gap in these copies; in checked studies unresolved V genes cover under half, and the rest lacks a known reason. V, J and clone size are those of that table, while D and trimming were read from the DNA. This sample gives more than 45,000 clones in total; around 80% of them show up just once. The ten largest clones represent approximately 0.8% of the sample.

The CDR3 numbers 14 residues from cysteine through phenylalanine. Just the 42-base CDR3 DNA is kept, in frame starting at base 1. Trimming costs V 1 base and J 4 bases, and their ends lie 10 bases apart. For CDR1 and CDR2, the germline V gene (reference sequence) lists MNHEY and SMNVEV. This clone was counted only a few times. Its antigen is unknown. No per-base quality is available; no much larger clone lies one base away. The chain is made from TRBV27 and TRBJ1-2; 6 matching bases give a weak D call of TRBD1. The receptor's source is an adult in good health and CMV-seronegative. Sample: memory CD4+ T cells from blood. The nucleotide sequence reads as follows: TGTGCCAGCAGTTTATGGGGAGGGGGCTATGGCTACACCTTC. This translates into CASSLWGGGYGYTF.